This paragraph reports one T cell receptor (beta chain). Germline is not matched at one junction end, which may reflect a read error. Using RNA template, CDR3s of TCR alpha and beta were amplified with iRepertoire arm-PCR. One-step reverse transcription and amplification started from about 100-400 ng of tissue mRNA or PBMC total RNA. TCRdb used MiXCR to reprocess the multiplex PCR reads, holding one entry per CDR3 protein. The sample holds 150,000 to 200,000 distinct CDR3 sequences; around 30% are singletons and the top ten take around 20%. The sample belongs to a study of glioma-infiltrating T cells. Germline CDR1 reads SGHTA; CDR2 reads FQGNSA. The length of the CDR3 is 16 residues.

The chain links TRBV7-2 to TRBJ1-2; no firm D call. This sequence originates from a human donor with low-grade glioma or glioblastoma, undergoing nonglioma brain surgery, or in good health (not recorded which). The source material was glioma tissue, nonneoplastic brain tissue, or PBMCs (not recorded which). In nucleotides, the CDR3 is TGTGCCAGCAGCTTAGAAGGACTTGAGATCTGTTATGGTTACACCTTC. Its translation: CASSLEGLEICYGYTF.